These 32 T cell receptor beta chains originate from one sample sequenced in a study of shared clonotypes between healthy human individuals. Using immunoSEQ multiplex PCR, the repertoire was profiled, and TCRdb retains in-frame clones only, with some absent. The table shows about 2.1 million clones, with approximately 92% occurring only once. As defined, naive CD8 cells were CD45RO-negative and positively selected for CCR7, with terminally differentiated effector memory CD45RA+ cells excluded. The sample taken for sequencing was naive CD8+ T cells from PBMCs. These receptors were obtained from a man aged 18 to 30 in good health. Some clones in this sample may be carry-over from other donors' samples.

This chain connects TRBV9 to TRBJ2-5, with TRBD2 identical over 7 bases. The germline V gene encodes CDR1 SGDLS and CDR2 YYNGEE. This CDR3 is built from 16 residues. V shed 3 bases, J shed 4 bases, and the junction held 12 bases outside the gene matches. The CDR3 DNA reads TGTGCCAGCAGCGCCCGTCCGGCGGGAGCCCTAGAGACCCAGTACTTC. Translating gives CASSARPAGALETQYF.

The V call is TRBV15, the J call TRBJ2-5; 8 positions agree with TRBD1. V was pared by 5 bases and J by 5 bases, with 10 bases of the junction left unmatched. The germline V gene encodes CDR1 LNHNV and CDR2 YYDKDF (reference sequence). This CDR3 region has 15 residues. The CDR3 nucleotides read TGTGCCACCAGCGCTCGCTCAGGGGGCTTGGAGACCCAGTACTTC. This encodes CATSARSGGLETQYF.

Worth noting for this clone: Distinct nucleotide sequences in the sample also encode this CDR3. The chain joins TRBV5-1 to TRBJ2-7; TRBD2 might be the D (5 bases). The V end was cut by 0 bases, the J end by 0 bases, with 7 bases between. Germline V gene data show CDR1 as SGHRS and CDR2 as YFSETQ. The CDR3 runs to 14 residues. Here the CDR3 reads CASSLGAGSYEQYF. Written as DNA, the CDR3 is TGCGCCAGCAGCTTGGGCGCGGGCTCCTACGAGCAGTACTTC. The variable domain in full, completed from reference TRBV5-1 and TRBJ2-7, reads KAGVTQTPRYLIKTRGQQVTLSCSPISGHRSVSWYQQTPGQGLQFLFEYFSETQRNKGNFPGRFSGRQFSNSRSEMNVSTLELGDSALYLCASSLGAGSYEQYFGPGTRLTVT.

The rearrangement links TRBV18 to TRBJ2-7; 7 nucleotides align to TRBD1. Germline V gene sequence: CDR1 KGHSH, CDR2 LQKENI. The CDR3 has 16 amino acids. V was clipped by 3 bases and J by 2 bases; unmatched bases: 10. The CDR3: CASSPDDRVPPYEQYF. The CDR3 DNA reads TGTGCCAGCTCACCCGACGACAGGGTGCCCCCCTACGAGCAGTACTTC.

CDR3: CASSSRDSPSYEQYF. CDR3 nucleotides: TGTGCCAGCAGCTCCCGGGACAGTCCTTCCTACGAGCAGTACTTC. The chain is built from TRBV7-9 and TRBJ2-7; TRBD1 aligns across 7 bases. The germline gives CDR1 SEHNR, CDR2 FQNEAQ (reference sequence). Losses at the gene ends were 4 bases for V and 1 base for J; bases not matched to a gene: 7. The length of the CDR3 is 15 residues.

This chain joins TRBV7-2 and TRBJ2-1; 7 bases are a match to TRBD2. Trimming removed 5 bases from V and 4 bases from J; junction bases left unmatched: 8. The CDR3 has 15 residues. The germline gives CDR1 SGHTA, CDR2 FQGNSA. CDR3 in amino acids: CASSGEGPKYNEQFF. The CDR3 region has the DNA TGTGCCAGCAGCGGGGAGGGGCCCAAATACAATGAGCAGTTCTTC.

The rearrangement links TRBV28 to TRBJ2-1; the D gene is possibly TRBD2 (6 bases). The CDR3 spans 17 residues. From germline, CDR1 is MDHEN and CDR2 SYDVKM. V dropped 5 bases and J dropped 10 bases, with 27 bases sitting between them. This CDR3 is CASSRTTGLTLRPEQFF. The CDR3 coding sequence is TGTGCCAGCAGTAGGACTACGGGACTTACCCTCCGTCCGGAGCAGTTCTTC.

J is TRBJ2-1 and V is TRBV25-1; no reliable D call. The CDR3 sequence is 17 residues long. The V end lost 0 bases, the J end lost 7 bases, and 19 bases lay between the germline ends. Germline-derived CDR1 and CDR2 are MGHDK and SYGVNS. CDR3 region: CASSEYPPGFVLNEQFF. The CDR3 DNA reads as TGTGCCAGCAGTGAATATCCCCCAGGTTTCGTCTTGAATGAGCAGTTCTTC.

This chain connects TRBV27 to TRBJ1-2; D may be TRBD1 (5 bases). Between the trimmed V and J ends, which lost 6 bases and 2 bases, there was a span of 19 bases. The CDR3 consists of 16 residues. Germline V gene lookup returns CDR1 MNHEY and CDR2 SMNVEV (reference sequence). CDR3: CASSPSGGEQNYGYTF. In DNA form, the CDR3 reads TGTGCCAGCAGCCCATCGGGGGGGGAACAGAACTATGGCTACACCTTC.

The rearrangement uses TRBV28 and TRBJ2-7; D not resolved. Germline V gives CDR1 MDHEN, CDR2 SYDVKM. The CDR3 is 15 amino acids. Deletions cut 6 bases from V and 0 bases from J, with 15 bases between. The CDR3 DNA is TGTGCCAGCAGCAATGGGAAATCGAGCTCCTACGAGCAGTACTTC. Translating gives CASSNGKSSSYEQYF.

This chain links TRBV9 with TRBJ2-3, with D maybe TRBD2 (7 bases). The CDR3 totals 16 residues. Trimming pared 2 bases from V and 4 bases from J, leaving 17 bases between. Germline V gene sequence: CDR1 SGDLS, CDR2 YYNGEE. CDR3 residues: CASSVRGAGGPDTQYF. The CDR3 DNA reads TGTGCCAGCAGCGTCCGGGGGGCTGGTGGCCCAGATACGCAGTATTTT.

This clone appeared a single time. Other nucleotide sequences from this sample produce the same CDR3. The chain has TRBV27 and TRBJ2-7; a weak D match, TRBD2 (6 bases). V lost 0 bases, J lost 1 base, and 7 bases lay in between. The CDR3 loop spans 14 amino acids. The V gene's germline CDR1 is MNHEY and CDR2 SMNVEV (reference sequence). CDR3 bases: TGTGCCAGCAGTTTATCCGGGAGATCCTACGAGCAGTACTTC. It encodes CASSLSGRSYEQYF.

The chain uses TRBV27 and TRBJ1-5; D perhaps matches TRBD1 (5 bases). CDR1 MNHEY and CDR2 SMNVEV come from the germline V gene (reference sequence). The CDR3 is made up of 17 amino acids. The V gene lost 5 bases and the J gene lost 1 base, with 18 bases spanning the gap. In nucleotides, the CDR3 is TGTGCCAGCAGTCTCCTCGGGGCCGCCGGCAGCAATCAGCCCCAGCATTTT. This sequence encodes CASSLLGAAGSNQPQHF.

The chain recombines TRBV6-6 with TRBJ2-5; TRBD2 matches at 11 bases. CDR3 length: 14 amino acids. With V trimmed by 6 bases and J by 2 bases, 2 bases remained unmatched. CDR1 is MNHNY and CDR2 is SVGAGI in the germline V gene (reference sequence). The CDR3 region has the DNA TGTGCCAGCAGATTAGCGGGAGGGCAAGAGACCCAGTACTTC. Amino acid sequence: CASRLAGGQETQYF.

The CDR3 sequence is CASSDLGNTIYF. CDR3 bases: TGTGCCAGCAGCGACCTAGGAAACACCATATATTTT. V is TRBV11-2 and J is TRBJ1-3, with D unresolved. The CDR3 is made up of 12 amino acids. Trimming cost V 5 bases and J 4 bases, with 6 bases left between them. CDR1 SGHAT and CDR2 FQNNGV come from the germline V gene.

The V and J genes are TRBV5-5 and TRBJ2-7; no clear D gene. The CDR3 extends over 13 amino acids. V shed 4 bases and J shed 5 bases, with 13 bases lying between them. CDR1 and CDR2 from the germline V gene are SGHKS and YYEKEE (reference sequence). CDR3 in amino acids: CASSLAPNHEQYF. The CDR3 coding sequence is TGTGCCAGCAGCCTGGCACCGAACCACGAGCAGTACTTC.

V usage is TRBV27 and J usage is TRBJ2-2; 12 nucleotides align to TRBD2. The CDR3 length is 17 residues. In germline, CDR1 is MNHEY, CDR2 SMNVEV (reference sequence). The V gene end was trimmed by 2 bases and the J gene end by 5 bases; junction bases not matched to a gene: 6. The CDR3 nucleotides are TGTGCCAGCAGTTTACTGTGGACTAGCGGGGTTACCGGGGAGCTGTTTTTT. Its translation is CASSLLWTSGVTGELFF.

The chain is built from TRBV29-1 and TRBJ1-1, with TRBD1 matching 9 bases. This CDR3 has 13 amino acids. CDR1 is SQVTM, CDR2 ANQGSEA, per germline. Trimming removed 7 bases from V and 4 bases from J; junction bases left unmatched: 7. CDR3 in amino acids: CSASTGGFTEAFF. The CDR3 DNA follows: TGCAGCGCTTCGACAGGGGGTTTCACTGAAGCTTTCTTT.

The chain combines TRBV27 with TRBJ2-1; D call uncertain. This CDR3 is built from 15 residues. Per the germline V gene, CDR1 is MNHEY and CDR2 is SMNVEV (reference sequence). V was clipped by 5 bases and J by 5 bases, with 16 bases between them. The CDR3 nucleotides are TGTGCCAGCAGTCCATGGGGTGGGGTGCACAATGAGCAGTTCTTC. Residues: CASSPWGGVHNEQFF.

The chain couples TRBV6-5 to TRBJ2-7, with 7 bases matching TRBD2. J lost 0 bases, V lost 8 bases, and 10 bases had no gene match. This CDR3 contains 15 residues. Germline V gene sequence: CDR1 MNHEY, CDR2 SVGAGI. In DNA, the CDR3 is TGTGCCAGCCGAACGGGGAGGGGAAGCTCCTACGAGCAGTACTTC. This codes for CASRTGRGSSYEQYF.

The chain couples TRBV27 to TRBJ1-2, with 7 bases identical to TRBD1. The CDR3 runs to 15 residues. Trimming removed 5 bases from V and 1 base from J; junction bases left unmatched: 7. CDR1 is MNHEY and CDR2 is SMNVEV in the germline V gene (reference sequence). The CDR3 DNA reads as TGTGCCAGCAGTCCACTTCGACAGGGTAACTATGGCTACACCTTC. Amino acid sequence: CASSPLRQGNYGYTF.

The chain joins TRBV9 to TRBJ2-1; tentative D call: TRBD1 (6 bases). V was pared by 4 bases and J by 8 bases, with 16 bases between. Per germline, CDR1 SGDLS and CDR2 YYNGEE. The CDR3 runs 14 residues. The CDR3 DNA is TGTGCCAGCAGCCTTTCGACAGGATTGGATGAGCAGTTCTTC. Its translation is CASSLSTGLDEQFF.

The rearrangement uses TRBV27 and TRBJ1-1; 8 nucleotides agree with TRBD1. V trimming: 4 bases; J trimming: 1 base; junction bases outside the gene matches: 2. The CDR3 totals 14 residues. The germline CDR1 and CDR2 sequences are MNHEY and SMNVEV (reference sequence). The CDR3 here is CASSSDRGNTEAFF. CDR3 coding DNA: TGTGCCAGCAGTTCTGACAGGGGGAACACTGAAGCTTTCTTT.

This chain uses TRBV27 with TRBJ2-1; 8 nucleotides match TRBD2. The V and J ends lost 3 bases and 0 bases, in that order; junction bases with no gene match: 4. Germline V lookup: CDR1 MNHEY, CDR2 SMNVEV (reference sequence). This CDR3 comprises 16 residues. In DNA form, the CDR3 reads TGTGCCAGCAGTTTGGGTAGCGGGAACTCCTACAATGAGCAGTTCTTC. Amino acids: CASSLGSGNSYNEQFF.

V usage is TRBV27 and J usage is TRBJ2-7, with D hard to call. V lost 4 bases and J lost 2, with 15 bases in between. This CDR3 region has 15 residues. The germline V gene has CDR1 MNHEY and CDR2 SMNVEV (reference sequence). CDR3 nucleotide sequence: TGTGCCAGCAGTTCCCAAGGTATCCCCCCCTACGAGCAGTACTTC. Protein: CASSSQGIPPYEQYF.

CDR3: CASSSLAGVIDEQFF. DNA for the CDR3: TGTGCCAGCAGCTCACTAGCGGGAGTTATCGATGAGCAGTTCTTC. This rearrangement joins TRBV7-6 to TRBJ2-1; TRBD2 matches 11 bases. Germline CDR1 reads SGHVS; CDR2 reads FNYEAQ. V gave up 4 bases and J gave up 8 bases; unmatched junction bases: 7. The CDR3 length is 15 residues.

This chain links TRBV15 with TRBJ1-1; 7 nucleotides line up with TRBD1. J gave up 1 base and V 5 bases, and 4 bases lay outside the gene matches. The CDR3 totals 14 residues. CDR1 is LNHNV and CDR2 is YYDKDF in the germline V gene (reference sequence). The CDR3 loop is CATSQGGENTEAFF. The CDR3 DNA is TGTGCCACCAGCCAGGGGGGGGAGAACACTGAAGCTTTCTTT.

As for this clone: Other DNA sequences in this sample translate to the same CDR3. The genes are TRBV9 and TRBJ2-7; D perhaps matches TRBD2 (5 bases). V lost 0 bases to trimming and J lost 1 base, with 8 bases between them. Germline V lookup: CDR1 SGDLS, CDR2 YYNGEE. The CDR3 runs to 14 residues. The CDR3 reads CASSVGPGSYEQYF. Written as DNA, the CDR3 is TGTGCCAGCAGCGTAGGCCCGGGATCCTACGAGCAGTACTTC.

Only one count was recorded for this clone. This chain uses TRBV9 with TRBJ2-2; perhaps TRBD1 as D (6 bases). Trimming took off 3 bases at V and 0 bases at J, with 15 bases between the two ends. The CDR3 has 17 amino acids. Germline CDR1 is SGDLS and CDR2 is YYNGEE. The DNA of the CDR3 is TGTGCCAGCAGCGCATACCCGGGACAACCGAACACCGGGGAGCTGTTTTTT. Its translation is CASSAYPGQPNTGELFF.

This chain joins TRBV5-6 and TRBJ1-2; 9 bases agree with TRBD1. V shed 1 base, J shed 2 bases, and the junction held 6 bases outside the gene matches. Germline V gene data show CDR1 as SGHDT and CDR2 as YYEEEE. There are 16 residues in the CDR3. The CDR3 sequence: CASSLHGTGPNYGYTF. CDR3 DNA: TGTGCCAGCAGCTTGCATGGGACAGGGCCAAACTATGGCTACACCTTC.

The chain combines TRBV7-8 with TRBJ2-1; the match to TRBD1 covers 8 bases. The ends lost 2 bases at V and 4 bases at J; junction bases unmatched: 13. This CDR3 region has 18 residues. The germline CDR1 and CDR2 sequences are SGHVS and FQNEAQ. The CDR3 DNA reads as TGTGCCAGCAGCTTAACCCCGGGGACAGGAGATTCTTACAATGAGCAGTTCTTC. It is translated as CASSLTPGTGDSYNEQFF. The full variable domain, with the rest looked up from reference TRBV7-8 and TRBJ2-1, is GAGVSQSPRYKVAKRGQDVALRCDPISGHVSLFWYQQALGQGPEFLTYFQNEAQLDKSGLPSDRFFAERPEGSVSTLKIQRTQQEDSAVYLCASSLTPGTGDSYNEQFFGPGTRLTVL.

The chain links TRBV28 to TRBJ1-2, with D maybe TRBD1 (6 bases). Germline CDR1 is MDHEN and CDR2 is SYDVKM. The CDR3 has 17 residues. V lost 8 bases and J 2 bases, leaving 24 bases between the germline ends. This chain's CDR3 is CASEGTEQGGGNYGYTF. The CDR3 DNA reads as TGTGCCAGCGAAGGGACCGAACAGGGCGGGGGAAACTATGGCTACACCTTC.